The clone carrying this T cell receptor (beta chain) was seen more than once but under ten times. The source of the sample is a study of early T cells in non-severe SARS-CoV-2 infection. Germline V gives CDR1 SQVTM, CDR2 ANQGSEA. V shed 5 bases, J shed 5 bases, and the junction held 7 bases outside the gene matches. The CDR3 totals 14 residues. MiXCR was run by TCRdb on the 5' RACE reads, yielding one entry per CDR3 protein. The sample carries fewer than 120,000 distinct CDR3 sequences, roughly 12% recorded once. This clonotype was sampled from an adult who was a healthcare worker with PCR-confirmed SARS-CoV-2 infection or an uninfected control (not recorded which). The starting material was whole blood, obtained at baseline. The chain employs TRBV29-1 and TRBJ1-3; TRBD1 aligns across 9 bases. This CDR3 is CSVTGQGGRNTIYF. The DNA of the CDR3 is TGCAGCGTTACGGGACAGGGAGGACGAAACACCATATATTTT.